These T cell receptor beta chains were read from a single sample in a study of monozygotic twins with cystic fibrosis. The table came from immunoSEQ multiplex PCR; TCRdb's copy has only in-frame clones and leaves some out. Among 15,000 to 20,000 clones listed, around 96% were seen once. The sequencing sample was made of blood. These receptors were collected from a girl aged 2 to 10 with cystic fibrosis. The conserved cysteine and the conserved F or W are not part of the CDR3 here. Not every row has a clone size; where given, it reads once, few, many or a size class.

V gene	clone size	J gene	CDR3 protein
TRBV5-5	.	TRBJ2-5	ASSLDPGDQETQY
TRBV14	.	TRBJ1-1	ASSQNHRGRRTEAF
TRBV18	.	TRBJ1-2	ASSRTTQLNNYGYT
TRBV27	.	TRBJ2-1	ASSFSQGSYNEQF
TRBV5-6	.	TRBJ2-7	ASSLGGSRYEQY
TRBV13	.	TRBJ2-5	ASSSRAEAGAQETQY
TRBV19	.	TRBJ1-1	ASSIWAGTTEAF
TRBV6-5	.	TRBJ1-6	ASRGGAVSHSPLH
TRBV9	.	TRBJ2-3	ASSVATNQDTQY
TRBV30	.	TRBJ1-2	AWIRTTGYT
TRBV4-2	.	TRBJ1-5	ASSTGTDSNQPQH
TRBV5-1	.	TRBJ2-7	ASSSGLTYEQY
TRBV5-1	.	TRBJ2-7	ASAPDSFLYEQY
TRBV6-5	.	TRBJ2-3	ASRNPGLANDTQY
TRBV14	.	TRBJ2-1	ASSHDPASSYNEQF
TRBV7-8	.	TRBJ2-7	ASSLGLGTGVSSEQY
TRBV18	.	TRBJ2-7	ASSRGGHNYEQY
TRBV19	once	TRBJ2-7	ASSIIASTYEQY
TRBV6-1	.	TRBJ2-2	ASSATVNTGELF
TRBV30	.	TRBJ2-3	AWGLWGGDTDTQY
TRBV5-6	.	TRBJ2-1	ASSLGTGRGYNEQF
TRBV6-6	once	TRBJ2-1	ASSLAGGPRNEQF
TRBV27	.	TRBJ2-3	ASSLVGTDTQY
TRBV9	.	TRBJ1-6	ASSHQTGLNSPLH
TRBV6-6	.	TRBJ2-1	ASLGRNYNEQF
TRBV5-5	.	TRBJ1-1	ASSLYGQNTEAF
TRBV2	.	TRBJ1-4	ASSVGTGANEKLF
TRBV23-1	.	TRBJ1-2	ASSHNDTPGDYGYT
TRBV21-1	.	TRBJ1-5	ASSDESGTPSVSNQPQH
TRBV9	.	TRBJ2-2	ASSVSGTVTGELF
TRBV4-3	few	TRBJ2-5	ASSQLGQGAETQY
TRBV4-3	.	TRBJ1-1	ASSQEVDTEAF
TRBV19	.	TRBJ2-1	ASSPRTGHSYNEQF
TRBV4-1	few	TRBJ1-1	ASSQRGQGNTEAF
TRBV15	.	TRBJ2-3	ATSRSDTQY
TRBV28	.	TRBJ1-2	ASSLSGYGYT
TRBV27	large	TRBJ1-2	ASRSGLSGYT
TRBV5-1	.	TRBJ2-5	ASSLAGTGQETQY
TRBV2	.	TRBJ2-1	ASIPAGGDRNEQF
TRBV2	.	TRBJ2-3	ATLLDRAPADTQY
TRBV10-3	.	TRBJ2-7	AISVDSSYEQY
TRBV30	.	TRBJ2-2	AWNIVGGLNTGELF
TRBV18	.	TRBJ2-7	ASSQQGSYEQY
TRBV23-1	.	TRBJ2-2	ASSQALMEGVTGELF
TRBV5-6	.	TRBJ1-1	ASSIRDPRRNTEAF
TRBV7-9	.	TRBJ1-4	ASSRDRAISEKLF
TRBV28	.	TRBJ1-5	ASSNRAYSNQPQH
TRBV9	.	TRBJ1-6	ASSVDGRDNSPLH
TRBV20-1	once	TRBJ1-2	LGGSDGYT
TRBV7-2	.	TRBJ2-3	ASSLTGVLGDTQY